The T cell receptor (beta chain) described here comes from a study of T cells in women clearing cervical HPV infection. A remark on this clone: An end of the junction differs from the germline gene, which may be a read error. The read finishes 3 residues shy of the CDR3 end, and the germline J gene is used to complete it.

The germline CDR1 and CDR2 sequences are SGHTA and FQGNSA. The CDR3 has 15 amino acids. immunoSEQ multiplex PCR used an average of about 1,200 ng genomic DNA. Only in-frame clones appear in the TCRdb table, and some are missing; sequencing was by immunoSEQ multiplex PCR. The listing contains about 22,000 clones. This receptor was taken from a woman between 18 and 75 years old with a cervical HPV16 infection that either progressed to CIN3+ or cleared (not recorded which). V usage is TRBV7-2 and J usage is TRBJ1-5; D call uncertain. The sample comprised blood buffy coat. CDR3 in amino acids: CASSLAIAGGQPQHF. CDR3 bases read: TGTGCCAGCAGCCTAGCCATTGCCGGAGGGCAGCCC.